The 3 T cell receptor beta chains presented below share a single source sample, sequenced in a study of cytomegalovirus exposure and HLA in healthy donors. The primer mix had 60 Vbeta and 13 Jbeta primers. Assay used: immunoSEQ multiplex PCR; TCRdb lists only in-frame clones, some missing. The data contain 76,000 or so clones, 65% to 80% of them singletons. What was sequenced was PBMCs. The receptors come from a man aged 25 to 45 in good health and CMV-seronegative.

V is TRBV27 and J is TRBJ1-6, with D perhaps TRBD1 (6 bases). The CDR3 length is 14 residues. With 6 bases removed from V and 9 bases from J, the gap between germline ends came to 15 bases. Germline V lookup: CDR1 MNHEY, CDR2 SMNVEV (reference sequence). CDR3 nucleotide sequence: TGTGCCAGCAGACCGGACAGTCGAAGTTCACCCCTCCACTTT. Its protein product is CASRPDSRSSPLHF.

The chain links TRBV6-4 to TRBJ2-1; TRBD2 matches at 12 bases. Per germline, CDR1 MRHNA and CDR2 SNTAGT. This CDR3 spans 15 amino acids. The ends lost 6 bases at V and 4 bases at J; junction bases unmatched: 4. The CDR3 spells CASSALAGGYNEQFF. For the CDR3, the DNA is TGTGCCAGCAGCGCACTAGCGGGAGGTTACAATGAGCAGTTCTTC.

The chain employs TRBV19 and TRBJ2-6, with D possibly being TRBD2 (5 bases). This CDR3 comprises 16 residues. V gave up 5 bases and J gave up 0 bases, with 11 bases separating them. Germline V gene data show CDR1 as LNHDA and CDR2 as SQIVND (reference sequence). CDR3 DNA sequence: TGTGCCAGTAGTCGGCAGGACTCCTCTGGGGCCAACGTCCTGACTTTC. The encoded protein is CASSRQDSSGANVLTF.